This TCR beta chain was identified in a study of T cell responses to AZD1222 COVID-19 vaccine. Findings of the study overall: Nearly half of unique spike-specific TCRs reportedly avoided B.1.351 and B.1.1.7 mutated regions. The donor cohort was predominantly white British with a female majority, and clonal diversity may have been underestimated. All repertoire sampling was performed exclusively after the peak T cell response. CD4 TCRs linked to vaccination spanned spike, dominating at 160-218 and 743-854.

Sequencing was performed with immunoSEQ multiplex PCR; in TCRdb, only in-frame clones are kept and a portion is missing. Here the sample spans 150,000 to 200,000 clones, approximately 90% being singletons. The CDR3 covers 16 residues. From germline, CDR1 is SGHVS and CDR2 FNYEAQ. V lost 1 base and J 0 bases, leaving 12 bases between the germline ends. Details on this clone: Antigen specificity is unknown.

The clonotype was recovered from an adult who received the AZD1222 COVID-19 vaccine. The chain uses TRBV7-6 and TRBJ1-1, with a possible D match to TRBD1 (6 bases). This material consisted of peripheral blood, taken 28 days after the second AZD1222 dose. CDR3 DNA: TGTGCCAGCAGCTTAGAGGACAGAAGGATGAACACTGAAGCTTTCTTT. It is translated as CASSLEDRRMNTEAFF.